Sequencing of this TCR beta chain was carried out in a study of CD8+ T cells in alopecia areata. Whole-study findings and limits: There were also resident alphabeta T cells of normal skin sequenced in scalp samples.

V was pared by 3 bases and J by 8 bases, with 11 bases between. Germline CDR1 reads MDHEN; CDR2 reads SYDVKM. CDR3 length equals 13 residues. RNA extraction was followed by reverse transcription into cDNA, which acted as the sequencing template. Sequenced by immunoSEQ multiplex PCR; TCRdb stores in-frame clones only, minus some. The sample consists of 90,000 to 120,000 clones, approximately 61% of them appearing once. Turning to this clone: Antigen unknown.

This TCR was sampled from a human donor with alopecia areata. The sequencing input was NKG2D-low CD8+ T cells sorted from blood. The chain has TRBV28 and TRBJ2-1, with D hard to call. CDR3 loop: CASSLVIWDEQFF. CDR3 in DNA: TGTGCCAGCAGTTTGGTAATCTGGGATGAGCAGTTCTTC.